These T cell receptor beta chains were read from a single sample in a study of control samples from healthy donors and cancer patients. Data came from immunoSEQ multiplex PCR; TCRdb stores just in-frame clones and leaves some out. The sample records roughly 89,000 clones, roughly nine tenths being singletons. Sequencing was done on a sample of blood. These receptors came from a man between 50 and 59 years old in good health. Both conserved end residues are part of each CDR3.

v_call: TRBV6-5; cdr3_aa: CASSYSRQGYGYTF
v_call: TRBV24-1; cdr3_aa: CATSDPGPSTDTQYF
v_call: TRBV30; cdr3_aa: CAWSVGPTEAFF
v_call: TRBV18; cdr3_aa: CASSPRGGNEQFF
v_call: TRBV19; cdr3_aa: CASSARRELTNEQFF
v_call: TRBV11-1; cdr3_aa: CAGRLEQYF
v_call: TRBV5-1; cdr3_aa: CASRVLTRTGTGDRGPPYEQYF
v_call: TRBV7-9; cdr3_aa: CASFGRGWSTGELFF
v_call: TRBV7-2; cdr3_aa: CASRREWTEAFF
v_call: TRBV2; cdr3_aa: CASINNPGAEAFF
v_call: TRBV4-1; cdr3_aa: CASSHERTGERAKNIQYF
v_call: TRBV7-2; cdr3_aa: CASSLGLYGYTF
v_call: TRBV2; cdr3_aa: CASSGALDSYNSPLHF
v_call: TRBV12-3/TRBV12-4; cdr3_aa: CASSGVNEKLFF
v_call: TRBV5-1; cdr3_aa: CASSPDRGLSYEQYF
v_call: TRBV5-1; cdr3_aa: CASSLDLGTNEKLFF
v_call: TRBV7-8; cdr3_aa: CASSLSTGDLYEQYF
v_call: TRBV7-9; cdr3_aa: CASSSYGTGGRRTGNTIYF
v_call: TRBV30; cdr3_aa: CASWTREVSPLHF
v_call: TRBV3-1/TRBV3-2; cdr3_aa: CASSLWTGGEGYTF
v_call: TRBV6-5; cdr3_aa: CASSAGQNYGYTF
v_call: TRBV5-6; cdr3_aa: CASSLRSARTDTQYF
v_call: TRBV10-2; cdr3_aa: CASSLTGRTEAFF
v_call: TRBV11-2; cdr3_aa: CASSLSGLTEAFF
v_call: TRBV30; cdr3_aa: CAWSVTVSHIYF
v_call: TRBV7-8; cdr3_aa: CASSLAGRYTF
v_call: TRBV5-5; cdr3_aa: CASSLSAGADYGYTF
v_call: TRBV9; cdr3_aa: CASSGDRVNQPQHF
v_call: TRBV5-4; cdr3_aa: CASSSRTGRYGYTF
v_call: TRBV5-5; cdr3_aa: CASSLTPGVTYNEQFF
v_call: TRBV2; cdr3_aa: CASSEGDRDSPLHF
v_call: TRBV10-1; cdr3_aa: CASNRDSRNTGELFF
v_call: TRBV9; cdr3_aa: CASSVSGAGGELFF
v_call: TRBV11-1; cdr3_aa: CASSPHQGPGELFF
v_call: TRBV5-1; cdr3_aa: CASTPEPQNNEQFF
v_call: TRBV5-1; cdr3_aa: CASSLLPGQGPGTDTQYF
v_call: TRBV14; cdr3_aa: CASSYRTPKSTEAFF